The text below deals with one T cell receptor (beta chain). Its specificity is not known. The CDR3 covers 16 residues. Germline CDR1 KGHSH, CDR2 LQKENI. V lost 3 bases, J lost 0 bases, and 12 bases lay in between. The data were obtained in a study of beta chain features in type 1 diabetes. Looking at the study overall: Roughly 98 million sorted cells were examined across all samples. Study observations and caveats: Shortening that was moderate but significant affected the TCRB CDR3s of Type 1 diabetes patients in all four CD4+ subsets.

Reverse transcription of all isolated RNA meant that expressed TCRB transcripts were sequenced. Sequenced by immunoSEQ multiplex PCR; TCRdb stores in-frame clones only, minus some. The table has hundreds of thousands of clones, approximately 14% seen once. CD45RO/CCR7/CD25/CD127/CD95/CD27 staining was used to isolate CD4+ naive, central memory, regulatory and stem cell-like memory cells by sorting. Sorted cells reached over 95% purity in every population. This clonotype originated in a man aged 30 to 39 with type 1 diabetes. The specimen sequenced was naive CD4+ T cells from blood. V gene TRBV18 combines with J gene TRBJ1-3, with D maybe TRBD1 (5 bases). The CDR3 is CASSPAGPSSGNTIYF. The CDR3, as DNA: TGTGCCAGCTCACCTGCGGGACCCAGCTCTGGAAACACCATATATTTT.